This is a list of T cell receptor beta chains from one sample in a study of T cells after yellow fever vaccination. From the 5' RACE reads, TCRdb called clonotypes with MiXCR, one entry per CDR3 protein. Of roughly 170,000 distinct CDR3 sequences listed, around 9.7% were seen once; the top ten hold roughly a third. Sequencing used CD8+ T cells sorted from PBMCs, obtained 45 days after the yellow fever booster vaccination. These TCRs come from a man between 18 and 29 years old who received the YFV17D yellow fever vaccine. Both conserved end residues are part of each CDR3. D genes are given only for firm matches. Size values are once, few and many counts, or a class for expanded clones, and some rows have none.

- | TRBJ1-1 | TRBV30 | - | CAWSPQAFF | TGTGCCTGGAGTCCACAAGCTTTCTTT
- | TRBJ2-7 | TRBV7-3 | - | CASSFRVGYEQYF | TGTGCCAGCAGCTTCAGGGTTGGCTACGAGCAGTACTTC
TRBD2 | TRBJ2-5 | TRBV7-2 | few | CASSLVGLAGGGPQETQYF | TGTGCCAGCAGCTTAGTAGGACTAGCGGGGGGCGGACCGCAAGAGACCCAGTACTTC
- | TRBJ2-3 | TRBV4-3 | many | CASSQGSAGAYTDTQYF | TGCGCCAGCAGCCAAGGTTCTGCGGGGGCTTACACAGATACGCAGTATTTT
- | TRBJ2-5 | TRBV29-1 | few | CSVHWGDQYF | TGCAGCGTCCATTGGGGGGACCAGTACTTC
TRBD1 | TRBJ2-7 | TRBV9 | few | CASSVESATGGLYEQYF | TGTGCCAGCAGCGTAGAGAGTGCGACAGGGGGACTCTACGAGCAGTACTTC
- | TRBJ2-2 | TRBV9 | few | CASSSPFGELKLFF | TGTGCCAGCAGCTCCCCCTTCGGCGAGTTGAAGCTGTTTTTT
TRBD1 | TRBJ1-6 | TRBV7-6 | few | CASSLYPGQGDSPLHF | TGTGCCAGCAGCTTGTACCCGGGACAGGGAGATTCACCCCTCCACTTT
- | TRBJ2-3 | TRBV5-1 | - | CASSLVSERTDTQYF | TGCGCCAGCAGCTTGGTTAGCGAGCGCACAGATACGCAGTATTTT
TRBD2 | TRBJ2-5 | TRBV7-8 | few | CASSLLAGTETQYF | TGTGCCAGCAGCTTACTAGCGGGGACGGAGACCCAGTACTTC
- | TRBJ2-5 | TRBV4-1 | - | CASSQVGSRQETQYF | TGCGCCAGCAGCCAAGTCGGTAGCCGCCAAGAGACCCAGTACTTC
- | TRBJ2-5 | TRBV3-1 | few | CASMLARGDQETQYF | TGTGCCAGCATGCTGGCTAGAGGTGACCAAGAGACCCAGTACTTC
TRBD1 | TRBJ1-5 | TRBV29-1 | - | CSVEWGTGRTQPQHF | TGCAGCGTTGAATGGGGGACAGGGAGGACTCAGCCCCAGCATTTT
- | TRBJ2-2 | TRBV6-5 | - | CASSHGPGELFF | TGTGCCAGCAGCCACGGCCCCGGGGAGCTGTTTTTT
TRBD2 | TRBJ2-3 | TRBV12-3/TRBV12-4 | few | CASSFSGADTQYF | TGTGCCAGCAGTTTTAGCGGGGCAGATACGCAGTATTTT
- | TRBJ1-1 | TRBV7-9 | - | CASSSGVNTEAFF | TGTGCCAGCAGCTCCGGGGTAAACACTGAAGCTTTCTTT
- | TRBJ1-2 | TRBV7-9 | few | CASSLGSLVGYTF | TGTGCCAGCAGCTTAGGATCTTTAGTTGGCTACACCTTC
- | TRBJ1-4 | TRBV12-3/TRBV12-4 | - | CASSLDSYNEKLFF | TGTGCCAGCAGTTTAGACAGCTATAATGAAAAACTGTTTTTT
TRBD2 | TRBJ2-1 | TRBV29-1 | few | CSASGAVLYNEQFF | TGCAGCGCCAGCGGGGCAGTCCTCTACAATGAGCAGTTCTTC
TRBD1 | TRBJ1-5 | TRBV4-1 | - | CASSQDGTGTLNQPQHF | TGCGCCAGCAGCCAAGATGGGACAGGAACCCTCAATCAGCCCCAGCATTTT
- | TRBJ2-7 | TRBV19 | many | CASSTTVATEQYF | TGTGCCAGTAGTACCACAGTGGCTACCGAGCAGTACTTC
TRBD2 | TRBJ2-7 | TRBV12-3/TRBV12-4 | few | CASTFDIGAGDRYEQYF | TGTGCCAGCACCTTCGATATCGGCGCGGGGGATCGTTACGAGCAGTACTTC
- | TRBJ2-1 | TRBV4-1 | few | CASSLGTASYNEQFF | TGCGCCAGCAGCCTGGGGACCGCCTCCTACAATGAGCAGTTCTTC
- | TRBJ2-5 | TRBV2 | medium-sized | CASSESPGETQYF | TGTGCCAGCAGTGAGAGTCCGGGGGAGACCCAGTACTTC
- | TRBJ2-6 | TRBV30 | - | CAWSPRGIGANVLTF | TGTGCCTGGAGTCCCCGAGGAATTGGGGCCAACGTCCTGACTTTC